This TCR beta chain came from a study of human T cells and chemical hapten exposure. Time point denoted: pre-sensitization, week 0. The treatment: therapeutic diphenylcyclopropenone sensitization with weekly scalp DPC. Prior to application of each patch test, blood was drawn. Per germline, CDR1 SGHAT and CDR2 FQNNGV. The CDR3 is made up of 13 amino acids. Between the trimmed V and J ends, which lost 4 bases and 3 bases, there was a span of 9 bases. Authors' processing steps: Between about 23,224 and 700,000 TCRs appeared in each sample, and the median stood at about 100,000. One entry per CDR3 protein results from TCRdb running MiXCR on the RACE reads. The authors' filters were not applied to this entry. The top ten hold around 1.6% of the sample, which has 85,000 to 120,000 distinct CDR3 sequences, around 10% seen once.

V is TRBV11-2 and J is TRBJ1-1; D is ambiguous. The source material was whole blood, sampled in connection with sensitization to the hapten diphenylcyclopropenone (DPC). This TCR derives from a woman in her 50s with alopecia areata. Some clones in this sample may be carry-over from other donors' samples. The CDR3 DNA reads as TGTGCCAGCAGCTCCTCCCGCTACACTGAAGCTTTCTTT. Its translation: CASSSSRYTEAFF.